Listed below are T cell receptor beta chains from one sample, sequenced in a study of blood T cell repertoires in COVID-19. Method: immunoSEQ multiplex PCR; TCRdb's copy keeps in-frame clones and lacks some. Among about 150,000 clones listed, 76% were seen once. Material: peripheral blood. Source of these receptors: a man in his sixties with acute or convalescent COVID-19. The CDR3 runs from the conserved cysteine through the conserved F or W. The D gene is left open where the match is weak.

v_call	cdr3_length	j_call	d_call	cdr3_aa
TRBV7-7	16	TRBJ2-1	TRBD2	CASSLRLAGENNEQFF
TRBV4-1	16	TRBJ2-7	-	CASSHPAPDKSYEQYF
TRBV5-8	14	TRBJ2-1	TRBD2	CASSPRATSTEQFF
TRBV13	15	TRBJ1-2	TRBD1	CASSLATGGYYGYTF
TRBV7-3	18	TRBJ2-3	TRBD1	CASSLSGQGAIGTDTQYF
TRBV9	16	TRBJ2-2	TRBD1	CASSVNRGRDTGELFF
TRBV9	21	TRBJ2-3	TRBD2	CASSVGQGMGLAPVGGDTQYF
TRBV7-7	14	TRBJ2-5	TRBD2	CASSPRGGGETQYF
TRBV9	16	TRBJ2-7	-	CASSVGGTSRTNEQYF
TRBV7-6	15	TRBJ2-3	TRBD2	CASSSSAREADTQYF
TRBV4-1	14	TRBJ2-7	TRBD2	CASSIAGVYHEQYF
TRBV30	12	TRBJ1-2	-	CAWAIGGVGYTF
TRBV28	14	TRBJ2-3	-	CASNGGETRDTQYF
TRBV12-3/TRBV12-4	11	TRBJ2-1	-	CASSTRNEQFF
TRBV19	14	TRBJ1-5	TRBD1	CASTSGTVNQPQHF
TRBV5-1	15	TRBJ1-1	-	CASSSLGGAGTEAFF
TRBV11-2	14	TRBJ2-1	-	CASSGAPSDNEQFF
TRBV28	14	TRBJ1-1	-	CASSSQGKNTEAFF
TRBV6-5	15	TRBJ1-6	TRBD1	CASSYLGQGDSPLHF
TRBV2	13	TRBJ2-1	TRBD1	CATRGPRGNEQFF
TRBV30	13	TRBJ1-4	-	CAWSAPQREKLFF
TRBV28	14	TRBJ1-5	TRBD1	CASNDRGSNQPQHF
TRBV7-9	15	TRBJ2-1	TRBD2	CASSLGAGEYNEQFF
TRBV2	14	TRBJ2-5	TRBD1	CASSEQGQGETQYF
TRBV10-2	13	TRBJ1-1	-	CASSGFFLDEAFF
TRBV2	11	TRBJ2-3	-	CASSYTDTQYF
TRBV29-1	13	TRBJ2-1	TRBD2	CSAPSGIMNEQFF
TRBV19	16	TRBJ1-1	TRBD1	CASSLGTGGAKTEAFF
TRBV30	15	TRBJ1-3	-	CAWSVAQDSGNTIYF
TRBV7-8	18	TRBJ2-3	-	CASSSPGGLVSGTDTQYF
TRBV6-5	16	TRBJ1-6	TRBD1	CASSYSGQAYNSPLHF